These 3 T cell receptor beta chains were all obtained from the same sample, sequenced in a study of CD8 T cells in Susac syndrome. Reverse transcription of roughly 0.5 to 1 ug RNA was performed with random hexamers. From the immunoSEQ multiplex PCR reads, TCRdb called clonotypes with MiXCR, one entry per CDR3 protein. This table has 80,000 to 90,000 distinct CDR3 sequences, just under 95% appearing once. The material sequenced was CD8+ T cells from PBMCs. All receptors come from a human donor with Susac syndrome.

V and J are TRBV6-1 and TRBJ2-1; TRBD1 matches 7 bases. V lost 5 bases to trimming and J lost 0 bases; unmatched junction nucleotides: 7. Germline V gene sequence: CDR1 MNHNS, CDR2 SASEGT. There are 16 residues in the CDR3. In DNA form, the CDR3 reads TGTGCCAGCAGTACCCCCCGGGACAGCTCCTACAATGAGCAGTTCTTC. Amino acid sequence: CASSTPRDSSYNEQFF.

In DNA, the CDR3 is TGCAGTGCTAGGGTTATCGGCGGGAGGGCCTACGAGCAGTACTTC. Its translation is CSARVIGGRAYEQYF. The rearrangement joins TRBV20-1 to TRBJ2-7; 9 bases agree with TRBD2. Germline lookup yields CDR1 DFQATT and CDR2 SNEGSKA (reference sequence). CDR3 length equals 15 residues. V dropped 3 bases and J dropped 2; count of bases not matched to a gene: 8.

The chain has TRBV3-1 and TRBJ2-3; the D is unclear. The CDR3 runs 14 residues. V was trimmed by 4 bases and J by 3 bases, leaving 11 bases between them. The germline gives CDR1 LGHDT, CDR2 YNNKEL (reference sequence). The CDR3 DNA reads as TGTGCCAGCAGCCCGGGCGGAAGAACAGATACGCAGTATTTT. Translating gives CASSPGGRTDTQYF.